This T cell receptor beta chain is drawn from a study of Ad26.COV2.S vaccination and SARS-CoV-2 variants. The CDR3 has 15 residues. CDR1 is MNHEY, CDR2 SVGAGI, per germline. V dropped 2 bases and J dropped 3 bases, with 13 bases sitting between them. Regarding the study as a whole: Vaccine recipients showed a spike-specific TCR breadth that was higher than in placebo recipients.

Measured with immunoSEQ multiplex PCR; TCRdb has only the in-frame clones, and not every one. The sample gives hundreds of thousands of clones, 89% of which show up once; approximately 1.5% is in the top ten. Documented treatment: some 19 received Ad26.COV2.S at low or high dose, single or two shots; about 5 received placebo; per-sample allocation not given. Samples analyzed were those drawn on day 63 after the first vaccine or placebo injection. About this clone: Its antigen remains unknown.

The origin of this receptor is a person between 18 and 59 years old who received the Ad26.COV2.S COVID-19 vaccine or a placebo. Source: peripheral blood, taken in a trial of Ad26.COV2.S vaccine versus placebo. The chain has TRBV6-5 and TRBJ1-1; the D gene is possibly TRBD1 (6 bases). The CDR3 region is CASSYGVGGHTEAFF. CDR3 DNA sequence: TGTGCCAGCAGTTACGGGGTAGGGGGTCACACTGAAGCTTTCTTT.